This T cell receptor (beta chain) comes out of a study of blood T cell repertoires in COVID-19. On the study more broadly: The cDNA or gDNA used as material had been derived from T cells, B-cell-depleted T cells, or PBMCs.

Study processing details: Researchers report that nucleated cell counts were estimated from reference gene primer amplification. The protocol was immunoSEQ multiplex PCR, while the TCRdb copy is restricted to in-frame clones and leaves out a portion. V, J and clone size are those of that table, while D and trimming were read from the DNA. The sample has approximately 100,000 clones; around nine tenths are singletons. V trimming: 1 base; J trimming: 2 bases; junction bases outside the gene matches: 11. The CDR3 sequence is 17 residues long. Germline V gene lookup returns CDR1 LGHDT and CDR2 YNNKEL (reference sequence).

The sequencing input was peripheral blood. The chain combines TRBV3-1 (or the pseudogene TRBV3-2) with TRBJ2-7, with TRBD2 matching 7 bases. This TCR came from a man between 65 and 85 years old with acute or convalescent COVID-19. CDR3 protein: CASSQGLGGRNPYEQYF. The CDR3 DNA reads TGTGCCAGCAGCCAAGGTCTAGGCGGGAGAAACCCCTACGAGCAGTACTTC.